This T cell receptor beta chain came from a study of CD8 T cells in Susac syndrome. General study findings and limits: In total CD8+ repertoires, some 15 Susac-specific public clones were found, and roughly 5 in CD8+ TEMRA repertoires. The peak of CD8+ clonal expansion in Susac was seen in TEMRA cells and active patients.

Reverse transcription of 0.5 to 1 ug RNA was performed with random hexamers. Amplification of the TCR beta CDR3 was carried out by immunoSEQ multiplex PCR, which spanned a total of 54 Vbeta and 13 Jbeta segments. TCRdb re-called the immunoSEQ multiplex PCR reads through MiXCR, storing one row per CDR3 protein. The sample carries about 120,000 distinct CDR3 sequences, just under 95% recorded once. In regard to this clonotype: Its target is unknown.

Sequenced: CD8+ T cells from PBMCs. The receptor's source is a human donor with Susac syndrome.

CDR3 in DNA: TGTGCCAGTAGTACGACTAGCACAGATACGCAGTATTTT. Protein sequence: CASSTTSTDTQYF. V gene TRBV19 combines with J gene TRBJ2-3, with D uncertain. V dropped 4 bases and J dropped 0 bases, with 5 bases sitting between them. The CDR3 is made up of 13 amino acids. Germline assignment: CDR1 LNHDA and CDR2 SQIVND (reference sequence).